This passage covers 8 T cell receptor beta chains from one sample sequenced in a study of shared clonotypes between healthy human individuals. The table came from immunoSEQ multiplex PCR; TCRdb's copy has only in-frame clones and leaves some out. The repertoire holds 2 million to 2.5 million clones, with roughly 93% as singletons. The sample comprised naive CD4+ T cells from PBMCs. Subset here: CD45RA+ positively selected. These receptors came from a man between 18 and 29 years old in good health. Some clones in this sample may be carry-over from other donors' samples.

The V gene is TRBV7-6, the J gene TRBJ2-2; 8 nucleotides match TRBD2. V shed 5 bases, J shed 4 bases, and the junction held 9 bases outside the gene matches. The CDR3 loop spans 16 amino acids. From germline, CDR1 is SGHVS and CDR2 FNYEAQ. As DNA, the CDR3 is TGTGCCAGCAGCAAAGCGGGGGCTGGCGGCACCGGGGAGCTGTTTTTT. It is translated as CASSKAGAGGTGELFF.

This clone has only one observation. The chain uses TRBV28 and TRBJ1-4; D is undetermined. The V end lost 2 bases, the J end lost 8 bases, and 9 bases lay between the germline ends. This CDR3 region has 13 residues. The germline CDR1 and CDR2 sequences are MDHEN and SYDVKM. For the CDR3, the DNA is TGTGCCAGCAGTTTAGGCCCCGGAGAAAAACTGTTTTTT. Amino acids: CASSLGPGEKLFF. Looking up the rest from reference TRBV28 and TRBJ1-4 gives the full variable domain: DVKVTQSSRYLVKRTGEKVFLECVQDMDHENMFWYRQDPGLGLRLIYFSYDVKMKEKGDIPEGYSVSREKKERFSLILESASTNQTSMYLCASSLGPGEKLFFGSGTQLSVL.

The J gene is TRBJ2-7, the V gene TRBV7-2; D is uncertain. The CDR3 runs 13 residues. The germline V gene has CDR1 SGHTA and CDR2 FQGNSA. Trimming took off 1 base at V and 7 bases at J, with 11 bases between the two ends. The CDR3, as DNA: TGTGCCAGCAGCTTAGGACTCCCTACAGAGCAGTACTTC. This encodes CASSLGLPTEQYF.

The gene calls are TRBV7-2 and TRBJ2-4; D unclear. Per germline, CDR1 SGHTA and CDR2 FQGNSA. The CDR3 runs to 17 residues. V was trimmed by 1 base and J by 0 bases, leaving 13 bases between them. CDR3 bases: TGTGCCAGCAGCTTAGTATTTGGGGTCCCAGCCAAAAACATTCAGTACTTC. Translation gives CASSLVFGVPAKNIQYF.

The rearrangement joins TRBV7-7 to TRBJ2-7, with D tentatively TRBD1 (6 bases). Between the trimmed V and J ends, which lost 2 bases and 7 bases, there was a span of 12 bases. This CDR3 region has 13 residues. Per the germline V gene, CDR1 is SSHAT and CDR2 is FNYEAQ (reference sequence). CDR3 in DNA: TGTGCCAGCAGCTTAAATCCAGGGGAAGAGCAGTACTTC. It specifies CASSLNPGEEQYF.

This rearrangement joins TRBV29-1 to TRBJ2-2, with unresolved D. Germline V gene sequence: CDR1 SQVTM, CDR2 ANQGSEA. This CDR3 spans 13 amino acids. V shed 5 bases and J shed 5 bases, with 12 bases lying between them. The CDR3 loop is CSVPIPYTGELFF. The CDR3 region has the DNA TGCAGCGTTCCAATCCCTTATACCGGGGAGCTGTTTTTT.

The chain employs TRBV9 and TRBJ2-1, with 9 bases matching TRBD2. CDR3 length equals 13 residues. Germline CDR1 and CDR2: SGDLS and YYNGEE. V lost 6 bases, J lost 9 bases, and 7 bases stayed unmatched. This chain's CDR3 is CASTPGTSTEQFF. As DNA, the CDR3 is TGTGCCAGCACCCCCGGGACTAGCACTGAGCAGTTCTTC.

Turning to this clone: This sample includes further DNA sequences coding for the same CDR3. The chain recombines TRBV28 with TRBJ1-2; D is unclear. Per germline, CDR1 MDHEN and CDR2 SYDVKM. V was pared by 3 bases and J by 5 bases, with 4 bases between. CDR3 length: 11 amino acids. CDR3 coding DNA: TGTGCCAGCAGTTTGCGTTATGGCTACACCTTC. It translates to CASSLRYGYTF.